Following are 6 T cell receptor beta chains from one sample sequenced in a study of OX40 agonist ivuxolimab in advanced cancers. The assay was immunoSEQ multiplex PCR, and TCRdb's table has in-frame clones only and misses some. The sample comprises about 48,000 clones, about 83% of which are singletons, and about 1.2% rests with the top ten. The sequencing used CD4+ or CD8+ T cells sorted from blood, collected in a trial of the OX40 agonist ivuxolimab. These receptor sequences come from an adult with an advanced solid tumor such as melanoma, head and neck, liver or kidney cancer.

This clone appeared a single time. This chain joins TRBV6-6 and TRBJ1-2; D is ambiguous. This CDR3 region has 11 residues. Germline lookup yields CDR1 MNHNY and CDR2 SVGAGI (reference sequence). V lost 2 bases and J lost 8, with 6 bases in between. CDR3 loop: CASSYREGYTF. CDR3 nucleotide sequence: TGTGCCAGCAGTTACCGCGAGGGCTACACCTTC.

To note about this clone: A read error may account for a junction end that differs from germline. This chain joins TRBV5-1 and TRBJ2-2; TRBD2 agrees at 14 bases. The CDR3 runs 16 residues. Germline V lookup: CDR1 SGHRS, CDR2 YFSETQ. CDR3 sequence reads: CASSRTSGGNAGELFF. The CDR3 DNA sequence: TGCGCCAGCAGCAGGACTAGCGGGGGGAACGCCGGGGAGCTGTTTTTT. The full variable domain, rest sourced from reference TRBV5-1 and TRBJ2-2, is KAGVTQTPRYLIKTRGQQVTLSCSPISGHRSVSWYQQTPGQGLQFLFEYFSETQRNKGNFPGRFSGRQFSNSRSEMNVSTLELGDSALYLCASSRTSGGNAGELFFGEGSRLTVL.

The gene calls are TRBV6-5 and TRBJ2-2; 9 nucleotides align to TRBD1. The CDR3 has 14 amino acids. Unmatched junction bases numbered 4, after V lost 7 bases and J lost 4 bases. Per germline, CDR1 MNHEY and CDR2 SVGAGI. CDR3 sequence (DNA): TGTGCCAGCACCCGGGACAGGGCCACCGGGGAGCTGTTTTTT. Translated, it gives CASTRDRATGELFF.

The chain recombines TRBV5-1 with TRBJ2-1; 9 bases map to TRBD2. Germline lookup yields CDR1 SGHRS and CDR2 YFSETQ. The CDR3 is 15 residues long. V gave up 6 bases and J gave up 9 bases; unmatched junction bases: 13. Here the CDR3 reads CASTLGGSGGVEQFF. In nucleotides, the CDR3 is TGCGCCAGCACCCTGGGGGGTAGCGGGGGAGTTGAGCAGTTCTTC. Full variable domain (remainder filled in from reference TRBV5-1 and TRBJ2-1): KAGVTQTPRYLIKTRGQQVTLSCSPISGHRSVSWYQQTPGQGLQFLFEYFSETQRNKGNFPGRFSGRQFSNSRSEMNVSTLELGDSALYLCASTLGGSGGVEQFFGPGTRLTVL.

V is TRBV15 and J is TRBJ2-2; 9 nucleotides line up with TRBD1. Germline values: CDR1 LNHNV, CDR2 YYDKDF (reference sequence). V was clipped by 5 bases and J by 2 bases; unmatched bases: 3. CDR3 length: 15 amino acids. CDR3 nucleotide sequence: TGTGCCACCAGCCGGACAGGGGTAAACACCGGGGAGCTGTTTTTT. This codes for CATSRTGVNTGELFF. Supplemented by reference TRBV15 and TRBJ2-2, the full variable domain reads DAMVIQNPRYQVTQFGKPVTLSCSQTLNHNVMYWYQQKSSQAPKLLFHYYDKDFNNEADTPDNFQSRRPNTSFCFLDIRSPGLGDTAMYLCATSRTGVNTGELFFGEGSRLTVL.

This chain joins TRBV6-5 and TRBJ2-1; TRBD2 aligns across 7 bases. Per germline, CDR1 MNHEY and CDR2 SVGAGI. The CDR3 is 14 amino acids. The V segment lost 6 bases and the J segment 2 bases; nucleotides outside the gene matches: 4. CDR3 sequence: CASRPAGAYNEQFF. The CDR3 DNA is TGTGCCAGCAGGCCGGCGGGGGCCTACAATGAGCAGTTCTTC.